Shown below are 11 T cell receptor beta chains from a single sample sequenced in a study of OX40 agonist ivuxolimab in advanced cancers. Clones were sequenced by immunoSEQ multiplex PCR, and TCRdb holds only the in-frame ones, with some missing. Seen here are tens of thousands of clones, 75% to 95% observed once, and the top ten hold approximately 0.49%. Here the sequenced sample was CD4+ or CD8+ T cells sorted from blood, taken in a trial of the OX40 agonist ivuxolimab. The receptors were gathered from an adult with an advanced solid tumor such as melanoma, head and neck, liver or kidney cancer.

V usage is TRBV2 and J usage is TRBJ2-6, with D unresolved. Germline CDR1 reads SNHLY; CDR2 reads FYNNEI. This CDR3 is 14 amino acids long. V was pared by 7 bases and J by 0 bases, with 7 bases between. The CDR3 loop is CASTSLSGANVLTF. The CDR3 region has the DNA TGTGCCAGCACAAGCCTCTCTGGGGCCAACGTCCTGACTTTC. Full variable domain (remainder filled in from reference TRBV2 and TRBJ2-6): EPEVTQTPSHQVTQMGQEVILRCVPISNHLYFYWYRQILGQKVEFLVSFYNNEISEKSEIFDDQFSVERPDGSNFTLKIRSTKLEDSAMYFCASTSLSGANVLTFGAGSRLTVL.

V and J are TRBV7-9 and TRBJ1-3; D gene uncertain. Trimming took 3 bases from V and 2 from J, leaving 8 bases between them. CDR3 length: 14 residues. The germline V gene encodes CDR1 SEHNR and CDR2 FQNEAQ (reference sequence). The CDR3 coding sequence is TGTGCCAGCAGCTTCGGAGGGCCTGGAAACACCATATATTTT. Amino acid sequence: CASSFGGPGNTIYF.

The chain links TRBV11-2 to TRBJ2-7, with TRBD1 matching 7 bases. CDR3 size: 14 residues. The V gene end was trimmed by 5 bases and the J gene end by 4 bases; junction bases not matched to a gene: 8. Germline CDR1 is SGHAT and CDR2 is FQNNGV. CDR3 loop: CASSTRTGRYEQYF. The CDR3 coding sequence is TGTGCCAGCAGCACACGGACAGGTCGGTACGAGCAGTACTTC.

In its sample, this clone was seen a few times. The rearrangement links TRBV5-1 to TRBJ2-3, with D tentatively TRBD1 (6 bases). Trimming stripped 2 bases from V and 2 bases from J, with 9 bases between. Per the germline V gene, CDR1 is SGHRS and CDR2 is YFSETQ. The CDR3 runs to 14 residues. Here the CDR3 reads CASSFNRDTDTQYF. CDR3 bases: TGCGCCAGCAGCTTTAACAGGGACACAGATACGCAGTATTTT.

The V and J genes are TRBV5-1 and TRBJ2-3, with 13 bases that match TRBD2. Germline V gives CDR1 SGHRS, CDR2 YFSETQ. The CDR3 runs to 17 residues. The V gene end was trimmed by 3 bases and the J gene end by 0 bases; junction bases not matched to a gene: 4. The CDR3 loop is CASSWTSGSVSTDTQYF. The CDR3 DNA reads TGCGCCAGCAGCTGGACTAGCGGGAGTGTGAGCACAGATACGCAGTATTTT.

The chain links TRBV6-5 to TRBJ1-1, with D maybe TRBD1 (5 bases). Between the trimmed V and J ends, which lost 1 base and 3 bases, there was a span of 12 bases. The germline V gene has CDR1 MNHEY and CDR2 SVGAGI. This CDR3 region has 15 residues. This CDR3 reads CASSYLPGWDTEAFF. The CDR3 region has the DNA TGTGCCAGCAGTTACTTGCCAGGGTGGGACACTGAAGCTTTCTTT.

CDR3 sequence: CASSRGGEYEQYF. The CDR3 nucleotides are TGTGCCAGCAGTAGGGGCGGGGAGTACGAGCAGTACTTC. The chain combines TRBV6-1 with TRBJ2-7; maybe TRBD2 (6 bases). This CDR3 is built from 13 residues. The germline V gene has CDR1 MNHNS and CDR2 SASEGT. Trimming took 5 bases from V and 4 from J, leaving 12 bases between them.

V and J are TRBV9 and TRBJ2-1; the D is unclear. The CDR3 contains 13 residues. Trimming stripped 1 base from V and 9 bases from J, with 11 bases between. The germline gives CDR1 SGDLS, CDR2 YYNGEE. The CDR3 reads CASSVSSHTEQFF. Here the CDR3 DNA reads TGTGCCAGCAGCGTATCGAGCCACACTGAGCAGTTCTTC.

The V call is TRBV11-2, the J call TRBJ2-2; the match to TRBD2 covers 7 bases. J was trimmed by 9 bases and V by 2 bases; bases with no gene match: 6. The CDR3 contains 14 residues. Germline lookup yields CDR1 SGHAT and CDR2 FQNNGV. This CDR3 reads CASSLRAGDRELFF. CDR3 in DNA: TGTGCCAGCAGCTTACGGGCGGGAGACAGGGAGCTGTTTTTT.

The chain has TRBV18 and TRBJ2-1; perhaps TRBD2 as D (6 bases). CDR1 is KGHSH and CDR2 is LQKENI in the germline V gene. Between the trimmed V and J ends, which lost 1 base and 6 bases, there was a span of 10 bases. There are 14 residues in the CDR3. CDR3: CASSPRLGPNEQFF. The CDR3 DNA reads as TGTGCCAGCTCACCACGACTAGGGCCCAATGAGCAGTTCTTC.

V gene TRBV5-6 combines with J gene TRBJ2-7, with TRBD1 matching 9 bases. V lost 0 bases, J lost 0 bases, and 4 bases stayed unmatched. From germline, CDR1 is SGHDT and CDR2 YYEEEE. The CDR3 has 16 residues. In DNA, the CDR3 is TGTGCCAGCAGCTTGGATGGGACAGGGAACTCCTACGAGCAGTACTTC. Translation gives CASSLDGTGNSYEQYF.